This entry features one TCR beta chain sequence. The sample comes from a study of blood T cell repertoires in COVID-19. At the level of the study: Sources were T cells, B-cell-depleted T cells, or PBMCs; the material itself was cDNA or gDNA.

As originally analysed: Estimated nucleated cell counts came from reference gene primer amplification. TCRdb's table, derived via immunoSEQ multiplex PCR, lists solely in-frame clones and lacks some. From that table come the V and J calls and clone size; the DNA was used to work out D and trimming. The sample has some 150,000 clones, around nine tenths seen once. The specimen sequenced was peripheral blood. The sequence was collected from a human donor in a cohort sampled during active COVID-19.

The DNA of the CDR3 is TGCAGCGTCAAACAGGGGTCTGAATCACCCCTCCACTTT. Amino acid sequence: CSVKQGSESPLHF. The chain has TRBV29-1 and TRBJ1-6, with TRBD1 identical over 7 bases. This CDR3 comprises 13 residues. The J segment lost 10 bases and the V segment lost 6 bases, leaving 9 bases of the junction unmatched. The germline V gene encodes CDR1 SQVTM and CDR2 ANQGSEA.